The next 18 T cell receptor beta chains were all read from a single sample in a study of PD-1 and CTLA-4 blockade in melanoma (dated by TCRdb to about 2021). The library was produced with the immunoSEQ multiplex PCR assay. The clones in this table, taken by TCRdb from immuneACCESS, are in-frame only. Not every clone is retained; where verified, under half of the shortfall comes from an unresolved V gene, and the cause of the rest is unknown. This sample lists some 11,000 clones; 80% to 90% were detected once. The ten largest clones add up to about 32% of the sample. Sequencing was performed on CD8+ T cells from peripheral blood, taken from a patient given anti-PD-1 treatment. The receptors originated from a human donor with melanoma.

This clone was observed a handful of times. The gene calls are TRBV9 and TRBJ2-3; perhaps TRBD2 as D (6 bases). CDR1 and CDR2 (germline): SGDLS, YYNGEE. The CDR3 length is 15 residues. Trimming shortened V by 3 bases and J by 2 bases, and 13 bases separated the two germline ends. The CDR3 sequence is CASSAGLSITDTQYF. The CDR3 DNA is TGTGCCAGCAGCGCGGGACTCTCGATCACAGATACGCAGTATTTT.

The J gene is TRBJ2-7, the V gene TRBV11-2, with D perhaps given as TRBD1 or TRBD2 (5 bases each). The CDR3 totals 14 residues. The germline V gene has CDR1 SGHAT and CDR2 FQNNGV. With 1 base removed from V and 5 bases from J, the gap between germline ends came to 12 bases. The CDR3 reads CASSLVNRDHEQYF. DNA for the CDR3: TGTGCCAGCAGCTTAGTAAATAGGGACCACGAGCAGTACTTC.

J is TRBJ1-1 and V is TRBV11-3, with D unclear. This CDR3 has 12 residues. The germline V and J ends were trimmed by 5 bases and 1 base, with 5 bases remaining between them. Looked up from germline, CDR1 is SGHNT and CDR2 is YENEEA. DNA of the CDR3: TGTGCCAGCAGCAATGGGAACACTGAAGCTTTCTTT. This codes for CASSNGNTEAFF.

The chain carries TRBV28 and TRBJ2-1; TRBD2 aligns across 8 bases. The germline CDR1 and CDR2 sequences are MDHEN and SYDVKM. This CDR3 is 13 amino acids long. V dropped 3 bases and J dropped 10; count of bases not matched to a gene: 5. The CDR3 region is CASSLVAGSEQFF. As DNA, the CDR3 is TGTGCCAGCAGTTTGGTAGCGGGATCCGAGCAGTTCTTC.

J is TRBJ1-2 and V is TRBV2; D is ambiguous. CDR1 SNHLY and CDR2 FYNNEI come from the germline V gene. V was shortened by 0 bases and J by 3 bases, with 14 bases between the two germline ends. The CDR3 runs 16 residues. The CDR3 loop reads CASSEASFRSDYGYTF. The CDR3 DNA reads as TGTGCCAGCAGTGAAGCTTCCTTCAGGTCGGACTATGGCTACACCTTC.

V gene TRBV21-1 combines with J gene TRBJ2-7; TRBD2 is the table's D call and was not checked against the DNA. TRBV21-1 counts as a pseudogene. The CDR3 has 18 amino acids. The CDR3 bases are TGTGCCAGCAGCAAAGCCCTTTGGCGGGAGGATAACTCCTACGAGCAGTACTTC. The encoded protein is CASSKALWREDNSYEQYF.

V and J are TRBV7-6 and TRBJ2-2; 11 positions match TRBD2. The CDR3 is 17 amino acids. Trimming at V came to 0 bases and at J to 4 bases, leaving 4 bases not matched to a gene. CDR1 and CDR2 (germline): SGHVS, FNYEAQ. Here the CDR3 reads CASSLALAGGLTGELFF. As DNA, the CDR3 is TGTGCCAGCAGCTTAGCGCTAGCGGGAGGTCTCACCGGGGAGCTGTTTTTT.

The rearrangement links TRBV2 to TRBJ1-1, with D unresolved. Germline V gene data show CDR1 as SNHLY and CDR2 as FYNNEI. CDR3 size: 16 residues. Trimming left V 4 bases short and J 0 bases short, with 15 bases between. CDR3 coding DNA: TGTGCCAGCAGTGGTATAAAATTCCCCATGAACACTGAAGCTTTCTTT. Protein product: CASSGIKFPMNTEAFF.

The chain combines TRBV20-1 with TRBJ2-7; D uncertain. CDR3 length: 13 amino acids. Germline-derived CDR1 and CDR2 are DFQATT and SNEGSKA (reference sequence). V was pared by 3 bases and J by 0 bases, with 9 bases between. CDR3 in DNA: TGCAGTGCTAGTTACTGGGACTCCTACGAGCAGTACTTC. It specifies CSASYWDSYEQYF.

This clone was recorded a few times. The chain carries TRBV7-8 and TRBJ2-1; 8 bases match TRBD2. Trimming at V came to 1 base and at J to 7 bases, leaving 9 bases not matched to a gene. CDR3 length: 16 amino acids. Germline assignment: CDR1 SGHVS and CDR2 FQNEAQ. CDR3 loop: CASSLGLANLWNEQFF. CDR3 nucleotides: TGTGCCAGCAGCTTAGGACTAGCGAACCTGTGGAATGAGCAGTTCTTC.

This chain joins TRBV5-6 and TRBJ2-7; 9 nucleotides align to TRBD1. Per germline, CDR1 SGHDT and CDR2 YYEEEE. V shed 4 bases and J 1 base; nucleotides not matched to a gene: 9. The CDR3 loop spans 16 amino acids. Here the CDR3 reads CASSPGGQGLSYEQYF. The DNA for the CDR3 is TGTGCCAGCAGCCCCGGGGGACAGGGATTGTCCTACGAGCAGTACTTC.

V usage is TRBV19 and J usage is TRBJ2-5, with 7 positions matching TRBD2. This CDR3 spans 13 amino acids. After removal of 5 bases from V and 4 bases from J, the junction contained 4 bases not matched to a gene. Germline V CDR1 and CDR2: LNHDA, SQIVND (reference sequence). The CDR3 spells CASSARTRETQYF. The CDR3 bases are TGTGCCAGTAGTGCCCGGACTAGAGAGACCCAGTACTTC.

The genes are TRBV7-9 and TRBJ2-1; no definite D call. Germline values: CDR1 SEHNR, CDR2 FQNEAQ (reference sequence). Trimming pared 1 base from V and 9 bases from J, leaving 7 bases between. The CDR3 is 12 amino acids. The CDR3: CASSLGGIEQFF. As DNA, the CDR3 is TGTGCCAGCAGCTTAGGGGGTATTGAGCAGTTCTTC. Together with reference TRBV7-9 and TRBJ2-1, the CDR3 gives the full variable domain: DTGVSQNPRHKITKRGQNVTFRCDPISEHNRLYWYRQTLGQGPEFLTYFQNEAQLEKSRLLSDRFSAERPKGSFSTLEIQRTEQGDSAMYLCASSLGGIEQFFGPGTRLTVL.

The table lists this clone with a count of one. The chain employs TRBV7-9 and TRBJ2-7; 8 bases align to TRBD1. This CDR3 comprises 15 residues. Germline CDR1 and CDR2: SEHNR and FQNEAQ (reference sequence). The junction had 7 bases not matched to a gene; V was cut back by 5 bases and J by 1 base. The CDR3 is CASSRDRGASYEQYF. The DNA for the CDR3 is TGTGCCAGCAGCCGCGACAGGGGAGCATCCTACGAGCAGTACTTC. Filled out from reference TRBV7-9 and TRBJ2-7, the complete variable domain reads DTGVSQNPRHKITKRGQNVTFRCDPISEHNRLYWYRQTLGQGPEFLTYFQNEAQLEKSRLLSDRFSAERPKGSFSTLEIQRTEQGDSAMYLCASSRDRGASYEQYFGPGTRLTVT.

The chain is built from TRBV9 and TRBJ2-5; D is perhaps TRBD1 or TRBD2 (6 bases each). V shed 0 bases and J shed 2 bases, with 11 bases lying between them. This CDR3 is 15 amino acids long. CDR1 and CDR2 (germline): SGDLS, YYNGEE. DNA of the CDR3: TGTGCCAGCAGCGTAGAGGGGGGAGGACAAGAGACCCAGTACTTC. This encodes CASSVEGGGQETQYF.

V gene TRBV6-4 combines with J gene TRBJ2-1, with D perhaps TRBD2 (6 bases). The CDR3 is 15 amino acids. V shed 4 bases and J shed 4 bases, with 14 bases lying between them. Germline V gives CDR1 MRHNA, CDR2 SNTAGT. The CDR3 DNA reads TGTGCCAGCAGTGTGGGTAGCGGAAGTTACAATGAGCAGTTCTTC. This gives the protein CASSVGSGSYNEQFF.

The rearrangement joins TRBV13 to TRBJ2-7; D is undetermined. Germline V gene data show CDR1 as PRHDT and CDR2 as FYEKMQ (reference sequence). The CDR3 runs 12 residues. V lost 2 bases, J lost 6 bases, and 8 bases lay in between. The CDR3 loop is CASSLLAAEQYF. The CDR3 nucleotides are TGTGCCAGCAGCTTACTTGCGGCCGAGCAGTACTTC.

V gene TRBV11-2 combines with J gene TRBJ1-2, with a possible D match to TRBD1 (5 bases). CDR3 size: 13 residues. The germline CDR1 and CDR2 sequences are SGHAT and FQNNGV. The V and J ends lost 2 bases and 2 bases respectively, with 6 bases between them. The CDR3 region has the DNA TGTGCCAGCAGCTTATGGGGGAACTATGGCTACACCTTC. The encoded protein is CASSLWGNYGYTF.